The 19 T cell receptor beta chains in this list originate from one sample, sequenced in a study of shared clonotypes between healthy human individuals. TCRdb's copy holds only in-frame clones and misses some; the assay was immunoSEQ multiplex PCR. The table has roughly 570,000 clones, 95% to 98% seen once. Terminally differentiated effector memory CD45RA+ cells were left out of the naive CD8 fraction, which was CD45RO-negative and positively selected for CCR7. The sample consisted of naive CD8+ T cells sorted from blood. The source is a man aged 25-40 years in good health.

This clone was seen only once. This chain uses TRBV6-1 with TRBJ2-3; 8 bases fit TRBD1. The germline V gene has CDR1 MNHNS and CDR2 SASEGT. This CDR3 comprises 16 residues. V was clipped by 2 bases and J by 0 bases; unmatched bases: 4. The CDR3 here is CASSEIWTGSTDTQYF. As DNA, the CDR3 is TGTGCCAGCAGTGAAATATGGACAGGGAGCACAGATACGCAGTATTTT.

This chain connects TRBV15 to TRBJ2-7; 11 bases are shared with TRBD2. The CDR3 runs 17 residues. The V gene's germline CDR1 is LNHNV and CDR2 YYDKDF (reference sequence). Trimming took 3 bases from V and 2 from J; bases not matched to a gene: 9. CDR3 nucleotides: TGTGCCACCAGCAGTACACCGACTAGCGGGGCGACCTACGAGCAGTACTTC. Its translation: CATSSTPTSGATYEQYF.

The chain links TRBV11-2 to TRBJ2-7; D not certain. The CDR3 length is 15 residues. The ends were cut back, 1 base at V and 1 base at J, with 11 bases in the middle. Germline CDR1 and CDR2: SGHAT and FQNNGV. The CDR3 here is CASSLGRAPSYEQYF. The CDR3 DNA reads TGTGCCAGCAGCTTAGGACGAGCCCCTTCCTACGAGCAGTACTTC.

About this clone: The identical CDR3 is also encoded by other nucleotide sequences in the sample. The CDR3 is CASSSGLNTEAFF. CDR3 DNA sequence: TGTGCCAGCAGCTCGGGCCTGAACACTGAAGCTTTCTTT. The V call is TRBV7-9, the J call TRBJ1-1, with no clear D. CDR3 length: 13 amino acids. Trimming removed 4 bases from V and 0 bases from J, with 6 bases in between. The germline V gene encodes CDR1 SEHNR and CDR2 FQNEAQ (reference sequence).

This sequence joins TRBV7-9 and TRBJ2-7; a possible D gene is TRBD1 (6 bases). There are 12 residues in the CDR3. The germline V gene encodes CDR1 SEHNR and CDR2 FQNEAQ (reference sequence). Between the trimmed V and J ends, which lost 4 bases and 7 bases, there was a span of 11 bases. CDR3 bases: TGTGCCAGCAGCTCACAGGGTTGGGAGCAGTACTTC. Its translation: CASSSQGWEQYF.

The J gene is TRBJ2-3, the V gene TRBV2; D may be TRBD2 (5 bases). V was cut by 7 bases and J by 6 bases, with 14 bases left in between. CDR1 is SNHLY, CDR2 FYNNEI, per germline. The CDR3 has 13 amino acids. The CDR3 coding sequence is TGTGCCAGCATACCTAGCTCTTTGGATACGCAGTATTTT. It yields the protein CASIPSSLDTQYF.

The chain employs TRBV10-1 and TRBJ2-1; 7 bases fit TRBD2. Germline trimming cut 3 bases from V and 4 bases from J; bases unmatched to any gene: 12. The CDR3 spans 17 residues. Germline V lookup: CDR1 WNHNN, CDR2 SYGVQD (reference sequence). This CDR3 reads CASSDGGGTPRYNEQFF. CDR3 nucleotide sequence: TGCGCCAGCAGTGATGGGGGAGGGACTCCGCGATACAATGAGCAGTTCTTC.

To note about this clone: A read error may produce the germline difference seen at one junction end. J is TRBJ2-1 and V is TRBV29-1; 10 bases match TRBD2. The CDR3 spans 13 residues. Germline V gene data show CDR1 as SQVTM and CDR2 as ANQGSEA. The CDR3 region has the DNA TGCAGCGTAGAAGCGGGAGGGTACAATGAGCAGTTCTTC. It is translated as CSVEAGGYNEQFF.

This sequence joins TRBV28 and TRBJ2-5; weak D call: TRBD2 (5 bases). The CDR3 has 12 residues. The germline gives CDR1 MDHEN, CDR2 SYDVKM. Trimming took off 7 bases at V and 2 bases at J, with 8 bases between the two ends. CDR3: CASTGIQETQYF. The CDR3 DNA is TGTGCCAGCACCGGGATACAAGAGACCCAGTACTTC.

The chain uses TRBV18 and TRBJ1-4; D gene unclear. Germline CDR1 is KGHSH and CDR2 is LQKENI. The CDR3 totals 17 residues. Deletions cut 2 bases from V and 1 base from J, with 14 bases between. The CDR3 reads CASSPLPRAETNEKLFF. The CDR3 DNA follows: TGTGCCAGCTCACCATTACCGCGGGCGGAAACTAATGAAAAACTGTTTTTT.

CDR3 residues: CASSETGLNTEAFF. CDR3 nucleotides: TGTGCCAGCAGTGAAACGGGGTTGAACACTGAAGCTTTCTTT. The chain has TRBV6-1 and TRBJ1-1; D uncertain. V was cut by 2 bases and J by 0 bases, with 7 bases left in between. CDR3 length equals 14 residues. Germline lookup yields CDR1 MNHNS and CDR2 SASEGT.

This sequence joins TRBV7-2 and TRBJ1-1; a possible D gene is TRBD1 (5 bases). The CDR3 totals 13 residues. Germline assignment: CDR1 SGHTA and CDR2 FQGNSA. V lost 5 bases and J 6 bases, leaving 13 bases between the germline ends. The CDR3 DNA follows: TGTGCCAGCAGCACGGGACCGGGGGCTGAAGCTTTCTTT. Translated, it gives CASSTGPGAEAFF.

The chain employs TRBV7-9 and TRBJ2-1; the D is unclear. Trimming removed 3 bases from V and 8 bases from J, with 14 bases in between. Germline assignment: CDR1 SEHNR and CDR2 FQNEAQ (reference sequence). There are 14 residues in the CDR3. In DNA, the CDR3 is TGTGCCAGCAGCTTGGAGAACAAACTCCATGAGCAGTTCTTC. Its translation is CASSLENKLHEQFF.

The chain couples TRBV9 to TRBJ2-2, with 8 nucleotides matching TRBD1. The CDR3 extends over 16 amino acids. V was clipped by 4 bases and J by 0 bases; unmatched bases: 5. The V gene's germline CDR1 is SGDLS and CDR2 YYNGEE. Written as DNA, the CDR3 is TGTGCCAGCAGCTCACGGACAGGGCCGAACACCGGGGAGCTGTTTTTT. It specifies CASSSRTGPNTGELFF. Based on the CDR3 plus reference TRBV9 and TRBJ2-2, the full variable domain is DSGVTQTPKHLITATGQRVTLRCSPRSGDLSVYWYQQSLDQGLQFLIQYYNGEERAKGNILERFSAQQFPDLHSELNLSSLELGDSALYFCASSSRTGPNTGELFFGEGSRLTVL.

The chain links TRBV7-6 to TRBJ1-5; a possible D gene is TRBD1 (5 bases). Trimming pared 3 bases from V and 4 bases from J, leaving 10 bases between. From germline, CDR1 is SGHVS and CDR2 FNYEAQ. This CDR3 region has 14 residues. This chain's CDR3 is CASSFLGDNQPQHF. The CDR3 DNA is TGTGCCAGCAGCTTCTTGGGGGATAATCAGCCCCAGCATTTT.

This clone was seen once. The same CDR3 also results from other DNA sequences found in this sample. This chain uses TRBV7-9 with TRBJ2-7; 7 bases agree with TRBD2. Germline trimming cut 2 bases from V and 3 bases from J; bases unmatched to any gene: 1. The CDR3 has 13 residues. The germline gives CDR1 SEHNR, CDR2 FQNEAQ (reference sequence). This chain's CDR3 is CASSLTGGYEQYF. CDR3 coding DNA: TGTGCCAGCAGCTTAACGGGAGGCTACGAGCAGTACTTC.

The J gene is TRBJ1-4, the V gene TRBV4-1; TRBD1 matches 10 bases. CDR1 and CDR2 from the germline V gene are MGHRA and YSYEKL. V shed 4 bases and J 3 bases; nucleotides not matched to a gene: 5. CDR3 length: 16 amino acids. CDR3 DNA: TGCGCCAGCAGCCTGACAGGGGGCCTAGCTAATGAAAAACTGTTTTTT. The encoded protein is CASSLTGGLANEKLFF.

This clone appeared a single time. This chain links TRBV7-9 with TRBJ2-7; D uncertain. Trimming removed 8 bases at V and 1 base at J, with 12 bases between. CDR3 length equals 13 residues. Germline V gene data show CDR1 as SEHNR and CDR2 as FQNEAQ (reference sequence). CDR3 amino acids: CASEMGWSYEQYF. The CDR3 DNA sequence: TGTGCCAGCGAAATGGGTTGGTCCTACGAGCAGTACTTC.

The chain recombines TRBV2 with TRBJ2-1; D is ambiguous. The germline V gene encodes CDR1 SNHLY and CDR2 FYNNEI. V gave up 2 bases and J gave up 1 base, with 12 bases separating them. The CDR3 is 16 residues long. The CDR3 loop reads CASSESAGQSYNEQFF. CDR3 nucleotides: TGTGCCAGCAGTGAATCGGCTGGGCAGTCCTACAATGAGCAGTTCTTC.